These 16 T cell receptor beta chains were sequenced from one sample in a study of OX40 agonist ivuxolimab in advanced cancers. Libraries were built with the immunoSEQ multiplex PCR assay. This is the immuneACCESS table as TCRdb keeps it, with only in-frame sequences that have V and J called. A part of the clones is gone; compared with another copy, unresolved V genes explain less than half, and the rest is unexplained. The sample records roughly 38,000 clones, around four fifths of which are singletons. The ten largest clones add up to less than 3% of the sample. Source: CD4+ or CD8+ T cells sorted from blood, taken in a trial of the OX40 agonist ivuxolimab. These receptors all come from an adult with an advanced solid tumor such as melanoma, head and neck, liver or kidney cancer.

This sequence joins TRBV19 and TRBJ1-3; D may be TRBD1 (6 bases). The CDR3 spans 13 residues. Trimming pared 6 bases from V and 1 base from J, leaving 7 bases between. The germline CDR1 and CDR2 sequences are LNHDA and SQIVND (reference sequence). The CDR3, as DNA: TGTGCCAGTAGGACAGGATCTGGAAACACCATATATTTT. Translation: CASRTGSGNTIYF.

This rearrangement joins TRBV30 to TRBJ2-1; D not certain. This CDR3 contains 13 residues. CDR1 and CDR2 (germline): GTSNPN, SVGIG (reference sequence). V was pared by 4 bases and J by 9 bases, with 16 bases between. In DNA, the CDR3 is TGTGCCTGGACCGCGTCCGAGAGGAGTGAGCAGTTCTTC. It yields the protein CAWTASERSEQFF.

V is TRBV7-8 and J is TRBJ2-1; perhaps TRBD2 as D (6 bases). CDR1 SGHVS and CDR2 FQNEAQ come from the germline V gene. CDR3 size: 15 residues. Trimming left V 5 bases short and J 4 bases short, with 15 bases between. CDR3 nucleotide sequence: TGTGCCAGCAGCCCCCGCGGGGCTTTGTACAATGAGCAGTTCTTC. Protein: CASSPRGALYNEQFF.

The CDR3 spells CASSQRTGGNTIYF. The CDR3 DNA follows: TGTGCCAGCAGTCAGCGGACGGGTGGAAACACCATATATTTT. The chain uses TRBV11-2 and TRBJ1-3; unclear D gene. The V and J ends lost 6 bases and 3 bases respectively, with 12 bases between them. There are 14 residues in the CDR3. Germline V CDR1 and CDR2: SGHAT, FQNNGV.

Points on this clone: The sample has other DNA sequences that encode this CDR3 too. The chain couples TRBV25-1 to TRBJ2-3; TRBD2 matches 10 bases. Germline assignment: CDR1 MGHDK and CDR2 SYGVNS. Trimming at V came to 4 bases and at J to 1 base, leaving 11 bases not matched to a gene. This CDR3 region has 18 residues. The DNA for the CDR3 is TGTGCCAGCAGTGTTGGGATCCTAGCGGGAGAGGGCACAGATACGCAGTATTTT. This translates into CASSVGILAGEGTDTQYF.

The chain links TRBV6-5 to TRBJ2-3, with unresolved D. Germline CDR1 reads MNHEY; CDR2 reads SVGAGI. Trimming removed 8 bases from V and 3 bases from J, with 6 bases in between. The CDR3 contains 11 residues. The CDR3 loop is CASGVTDTQYF. The CDR3 coding sequence is TGTGCCAGCGGGGTTACAGATACGCAGTATTTT.

The V gene is TRBV5-3, the J gene TRBJ2-7; D remains ambiguous. TRBV5-3 is marked as an open reading frame, function uncertain. The CDR3 loop spans 16 amino acids. V was shortened by 5 bases and J by 0 bases, with 18 bases between the two germline ends. CDR3: CARRERPHLGSYEQYF. Here the CDR3 DNA reads TGTGCCAGAAGGGAACGGCCGCATTTAGGCTCCTACGAGCAGTACTTC.

The gene calls are TRBV7-9 and TRBJ1-2; D not resolved. Looked up from germline, CDR1 is SEHNR and CDR2 is FQNEAQ (reference sequence). The CDR3 extends over 14 amino acids. The V end was cut by 1 base, the J end by 5 bases, with 11 bases between. The CDR3 region is CASSLDGGLYGYTF. The DNA of the CDR3 is TGTGCCAGCAGCTTAGATGGAGGCCTATATGGCTACACCTTC.

The chain is built from TRBV28 and TRBJ2-7; D not certain. This CDR3 is 13 amino acids long. Per germline, CDR1 MDHEN and CDR2 SYDVKM. V lost 6 bases and J lost 1, with 10 bases in between. The CDR3 region is CASSQWGSYEQYF. The DNA for the CDR3 is TGTGCCAGCAGCCAATGGGGTTCCTACGAGCAGTACTTC.

The chain uses TRBV7-2 and TRBJ2-2; D is uncertain. V shed 5 bases and J shed 5 bases, with 12 bases lying between them. There are 14 residues in the CDR3. Germline loops: CDR1 SGHTA, CDR2 FQGNSA. CDR3 nucleotides: TGTGCCAGCAGCCGAACCATTGGGACCGGGGAGCTGTTTTTT. The encoded protein is CASSRTIGTGELFF.

The V gene is TRBV7-9, the J gene TRBJ1-1; no clear D gene. CDR3 length: 13 amino acids. Per germline, CDR1 SEHNR and CDR2 FQNEAQ (reference sequence). With 1 base removed from V and 4 bases from J, the gap between germline ends came to 7 bases. The CDR3 sequence is CASSLDVSTEAFF. In nucleotides, the CDR3 is TGTGCCAGCAGCTTAGATGTAAGCACTGAAGCTTTCTTT.

V and J are TRBV5-4 and TRBJ1-5, with 7 nucleotides matching TRBD1. The CDR3 consists of 18 residues. The V and J ends lost 5 bases and 5 bases, in that order; junction bases with no gene match: 19. CDR1 is SGHNT and CDR2 is YYREEE in the germline V gene (reference sequence). The CDR3: CASRPRRQGLAEYQPQHF. DNA for the CDR3: TGTGCCAGCAGACCGAGACGACAGGGTCTTGCCGAATATCAGCCCCAGCATTTT.

Concerning this clone: An end of the junction does not agree with germline; a read error may underlie this. The V and J genes are TRBV7-7 and TRBJ2-5; TRBD2 is a possible D gene (6 bases). Germline lookup yields CDR1 SSHAT and CDR2 FNYEAQ (reference sequence). This CDR3 comprises 13 residues. CDR3 coding DNA: TGTGCTAGCAGCTTCGGAGGGAGGGAGACCCAGTACTTC. This encodes CASSFGGRETQYF.

This chain joins TRBV7-2 and TRBJ2-1, with 14 bases lining up with TRBD2. Germline CDR1 reads SGHTA; CDR2 reads FQGNSA. The trim removed 5 bases at V and 9 bases at J, leaving 9 bases unmatched. This CDR3 has 16 residues. The CDR3 protein is CASSRRTGLAGVEQFF. The CDR3 nucleotides are TGTGCCAGCAGCCGTAGGACGGGACTAGCGGGAGTTGAGCAGTTCTTC. Looking up the rest from reference TRBV7-2 and TRBJ2-1 gives the full variable domain: GAGVSQSPSNKVTEKGKDVELRCDPISGHTALYWYRQSLGQGLEFLIYFQGNSAPDKSGLPSDRFSAERTGGSVSTLTIQRTQQEDSAVYLCASSRRTGLAGVEQFFGPGTRLTVL.

This sequence joins TRBV19 and TRBJ2-1, with 7 bases aligning to TRBD2. Germline trimming cut 4 bases from V and 8 bases from J; bases unmatched to any gene: 5. The CDR3 has 13 residues. Germline lookup yields CDR1 LNHDA and CDR2 SQIVND (reference sequence). This CDR3 reads CASSNRAGDEQFF. CDR3 DNA: TGTGCCAGTAGTAATAGGGCGGGAGATGAGCAGTTCTTC.

The chain couples TRBV4-1 to TRBJ1-2, with 9 nucleotides matching TRBD1. The CDR3 runs 13 residues. The V gene's germline CDR1 is MGHRA and CDR2 YSYEKL. Trimming removed 5 bases from V and 12 bases from J; junction bases left unmatched: 10. DNA of the CDR3: TGCGCCAGCAGCAGGGGACAGGGAGAGGGCCACACCTTC. This sequence encodes CASSRGQGEGHTF.